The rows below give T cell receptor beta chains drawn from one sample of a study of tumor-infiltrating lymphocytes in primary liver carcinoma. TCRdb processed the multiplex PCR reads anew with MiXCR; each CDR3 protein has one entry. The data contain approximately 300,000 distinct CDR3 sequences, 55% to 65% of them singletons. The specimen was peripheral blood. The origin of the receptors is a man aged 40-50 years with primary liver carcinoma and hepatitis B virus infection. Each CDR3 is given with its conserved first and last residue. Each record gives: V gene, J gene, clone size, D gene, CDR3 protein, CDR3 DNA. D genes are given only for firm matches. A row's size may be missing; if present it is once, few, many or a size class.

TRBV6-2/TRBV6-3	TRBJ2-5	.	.	CASGVQGSAEVTQYF	TGTGCCAGCGGGGTCCAGGGTAGTGCGGAAGTGACCCAGTACTTC
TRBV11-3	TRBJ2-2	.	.	CASSLTIGELFF	TGTGCCAGCAGCTTAACCATCGGGGAACTGTTTTTT
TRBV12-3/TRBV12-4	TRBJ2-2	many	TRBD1	CASSLGTGRLFGELFF	TGTGCCAGCAGCCTCGGGACAGGGAGGTTGTTCGGGGAGCTGTTTTTT
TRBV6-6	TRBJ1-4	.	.	CASSRVGENEKLFF	TGTGCCAGCAGCCGGGTGGGGGAGAATGAAAAACTGTTTTTT
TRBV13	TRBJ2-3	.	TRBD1	CASSLSDRDGTDTQYF	TGTGCCAGCAGCTTATCGGACAGGGACGGCACAGATACGCAGTATTTT
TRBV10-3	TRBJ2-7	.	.	CAIGSRAPSSFDQYF	TGTGCCATCGGGAGCCGGGCCCCCTCCTCCTTCGATCAGTACTTC
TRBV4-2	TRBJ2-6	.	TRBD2	CASSQKLAGDGANVLTF	TGTGCCAGCAGCCAAAAATTAGCGGGAGATGGGGCCAACGTCCTCACTTTC
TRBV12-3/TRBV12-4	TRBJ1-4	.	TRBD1	CASSLQGAAEKLFF	TGTGCCAGCAGTTTACAGGGGGCGGCTGAAAAACTGTTTTTT
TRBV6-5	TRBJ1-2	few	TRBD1	CASTQGGYDYTF	TGTGCCAGCACCCAGGGGGGCTATGACTACACCTTC
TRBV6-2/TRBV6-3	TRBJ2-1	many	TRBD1	CASSGWDRGKFF	TGTGCCAGCAGTGGATGGGACAGGGGGAAGTTCTTC
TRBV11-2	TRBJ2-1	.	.	CAKSLTSGGYNEQFF	TGTGCCAAAAGCTTAACCAGTGGCGGGTACAATGAGCAGTTCTTC
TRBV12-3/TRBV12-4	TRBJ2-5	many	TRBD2	CASSRPSGSLRAIETQYF	TGTGCCAGCAGTCGGCCTAGCGGGAGCCTCCGAGCGATAGAGACCCAGTACTTC
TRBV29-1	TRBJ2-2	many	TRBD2	CSVVRGELDTGELFF	TGCAGCGTTGTACGGGGGGAATTGGACACCGGGGAGCTGTTTTTT
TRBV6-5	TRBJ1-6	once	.	CDNSVGDSGSPLHF	TGTGACAACAGTGTCGGGGATTCCGGTTCACCCCTCCACTTT
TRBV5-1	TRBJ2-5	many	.	CASSLARGSQETQYF	TGCGCCAGCAGCTTGGCCCGGGGCAGCCAAGAGACCCAGTACTTC
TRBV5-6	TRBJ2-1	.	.	CASTLEGSNIGVQFF	TGTGCCAGCACCTTGGAGGGCAGTAATATTGGCGTGCAGTTCTTC
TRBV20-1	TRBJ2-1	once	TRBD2	CSARDPRGSVDEQFF	TGCAGTGCTAGAGATCCCCGCGGGAGTGTCGATGAGCAGTTCTTC
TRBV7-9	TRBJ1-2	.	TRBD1	CASSPGQGDYGYTF	TGTGCCAGCAGCCCGGGACAGGGTGACTATGGCTACACCTTC
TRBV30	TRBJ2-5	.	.	CAWSDLSESQYF	TGTGCCTGGAGTGATCTCAGCGAGTCCCAGTACTTC
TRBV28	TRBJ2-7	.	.	CASKESRGDYEQYF	TGTGCTAGCAAGGAGTCAAGGGGGGACTACGAGCAGTACTTC